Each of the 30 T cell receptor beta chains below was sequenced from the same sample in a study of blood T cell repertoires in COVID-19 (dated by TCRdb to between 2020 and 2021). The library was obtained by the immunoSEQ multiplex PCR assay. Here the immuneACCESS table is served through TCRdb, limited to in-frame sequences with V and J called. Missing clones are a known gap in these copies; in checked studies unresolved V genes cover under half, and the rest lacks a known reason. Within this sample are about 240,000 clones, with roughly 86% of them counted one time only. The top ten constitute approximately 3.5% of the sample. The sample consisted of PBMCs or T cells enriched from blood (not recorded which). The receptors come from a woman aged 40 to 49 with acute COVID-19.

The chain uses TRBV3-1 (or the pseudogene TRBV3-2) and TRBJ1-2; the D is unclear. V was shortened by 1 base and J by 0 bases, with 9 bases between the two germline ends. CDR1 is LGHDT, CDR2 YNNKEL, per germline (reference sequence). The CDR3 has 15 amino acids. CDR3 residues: CASSQGSVANYGYTF. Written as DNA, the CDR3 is TGTGCCAGCAGCCAAGGTTCTGTAGCTAACTATGGCTACACCTTC.

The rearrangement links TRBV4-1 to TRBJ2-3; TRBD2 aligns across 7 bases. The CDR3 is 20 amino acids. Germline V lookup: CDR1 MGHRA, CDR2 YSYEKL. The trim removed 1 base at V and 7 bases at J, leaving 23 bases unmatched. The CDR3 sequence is CASSQAPGLSSPSRPNTQYF. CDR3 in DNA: TGCGCCAGCAGCCAAGCGCCGGGACTATCCTCACCAAGTAGGCCCAATACGCAGTATTTT.

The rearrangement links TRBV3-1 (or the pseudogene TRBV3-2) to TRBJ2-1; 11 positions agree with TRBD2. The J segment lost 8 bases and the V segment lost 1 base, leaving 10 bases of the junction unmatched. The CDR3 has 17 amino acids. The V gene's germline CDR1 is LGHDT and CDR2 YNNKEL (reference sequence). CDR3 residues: CASSQGLAGGPRDEQFF. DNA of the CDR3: TGTGCCAGCAGCCAAGGATTAGCGGGAGGGCCTCGGGATGAGCAGTTCTTC.

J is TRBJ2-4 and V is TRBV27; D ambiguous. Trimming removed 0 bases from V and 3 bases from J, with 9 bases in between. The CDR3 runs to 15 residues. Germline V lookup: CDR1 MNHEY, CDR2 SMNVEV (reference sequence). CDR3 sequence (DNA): TGTGCCAGCAGTTTATCACTCAATCTCAAAAACATTCAGTACTTC. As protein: CASSLSLNLKNIQYF.

CDR3 amino acids: CATSRESESTDTQYF. CDR3 sequence (DNA): TGTGCCACCAGCCGGGAGAGCGAGAGCACAGATACGCAGTATTTT. This sequence joins TRBV15 and TRBJ2-3; D may be TRBD2 (6 bases). V lost 5 bases, J lost 0 bases, and 12 bases lay in between. Per germline, CDR1 LNHNV and CDR2 YYDKDF (reference sequence). CDR3 length: 15 amino acids.

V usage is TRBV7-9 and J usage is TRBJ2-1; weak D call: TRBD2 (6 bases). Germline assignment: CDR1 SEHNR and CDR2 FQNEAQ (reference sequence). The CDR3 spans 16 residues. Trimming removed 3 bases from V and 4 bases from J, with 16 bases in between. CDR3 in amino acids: CASSFMGLARYNEQFF. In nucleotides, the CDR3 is TGTGCCAGCAGCTTCATGGGGCTAGCGAGATACAATGAGCAGTTCTTC.

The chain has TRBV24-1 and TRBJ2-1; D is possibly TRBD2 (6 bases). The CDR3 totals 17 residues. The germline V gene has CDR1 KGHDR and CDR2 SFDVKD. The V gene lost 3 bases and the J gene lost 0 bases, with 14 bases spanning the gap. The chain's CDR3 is CATSDPFAGSSYNEQFF. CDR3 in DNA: TGTGCCACCAGTGATCCTTTCGCGGGGAGCTCCTACAATGAGCAGTTCTTC.

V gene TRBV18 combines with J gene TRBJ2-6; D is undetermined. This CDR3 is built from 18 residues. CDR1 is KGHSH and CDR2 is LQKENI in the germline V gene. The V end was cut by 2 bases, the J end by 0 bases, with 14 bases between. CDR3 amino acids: CASSPSGVRLSGANVLTF. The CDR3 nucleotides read TGTGCCAGCTCACCATCCGGTGTTAGACTCTCTGGGGCCAACGTCCTGACTTTC.

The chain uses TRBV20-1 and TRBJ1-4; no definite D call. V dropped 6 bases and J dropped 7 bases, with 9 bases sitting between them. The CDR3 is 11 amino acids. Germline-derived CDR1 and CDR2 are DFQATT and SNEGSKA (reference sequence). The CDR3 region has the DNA TGCAGTGCAAAGTTAGCTGAAAAACTGTTTTTT. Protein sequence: CSAKLAEKLFF.

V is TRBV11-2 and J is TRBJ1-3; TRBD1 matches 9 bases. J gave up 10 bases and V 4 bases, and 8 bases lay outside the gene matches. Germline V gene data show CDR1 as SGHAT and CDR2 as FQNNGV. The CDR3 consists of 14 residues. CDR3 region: CASSSNRGQGTIYF. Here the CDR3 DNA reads TGTGCCAGCAGCTCCAACCGCGGACAGGGGACCATATATTTT.

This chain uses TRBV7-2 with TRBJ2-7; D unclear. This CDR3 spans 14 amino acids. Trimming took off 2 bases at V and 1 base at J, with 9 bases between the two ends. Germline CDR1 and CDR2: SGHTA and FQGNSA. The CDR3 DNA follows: TGTGCCAGCAGCTTATCCCTATCGTCCTACGAGCAGTACTTC. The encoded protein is CASSLSLSSYEQYF.

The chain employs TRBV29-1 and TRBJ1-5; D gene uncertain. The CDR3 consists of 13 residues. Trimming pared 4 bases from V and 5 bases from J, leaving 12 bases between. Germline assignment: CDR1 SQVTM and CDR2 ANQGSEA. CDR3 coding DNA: TGCAGCGTTGTCGAGAGGGCCGATCAGCCCCAGCATTTT. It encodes CSVVERADQPQHF.

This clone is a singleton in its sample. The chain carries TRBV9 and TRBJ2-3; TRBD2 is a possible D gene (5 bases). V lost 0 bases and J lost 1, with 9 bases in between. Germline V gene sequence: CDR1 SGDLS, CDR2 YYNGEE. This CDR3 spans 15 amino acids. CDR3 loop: CASSVVGSGTDTQYF. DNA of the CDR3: TGTGCCAGCAGCGTAGTGGGTAGCGGCACAGATACGCAGTATTTT.

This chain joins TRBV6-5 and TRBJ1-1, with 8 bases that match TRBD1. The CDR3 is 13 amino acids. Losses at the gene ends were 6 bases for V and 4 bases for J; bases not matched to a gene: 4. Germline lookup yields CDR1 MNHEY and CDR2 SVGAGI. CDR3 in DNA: TGTGCCAGCAGACGCACAGGGGGCACTGAAGCTTTCTTT. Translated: CASRRTGGTEAFF.

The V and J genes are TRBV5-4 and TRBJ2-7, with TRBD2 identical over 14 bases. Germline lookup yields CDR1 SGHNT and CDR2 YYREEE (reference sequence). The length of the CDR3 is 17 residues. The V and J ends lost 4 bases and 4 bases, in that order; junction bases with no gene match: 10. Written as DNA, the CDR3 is TGTGCCAGCAGCGTTGGACTAGCGGGAGGACAAGAATACGAGCAGTACTTC. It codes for CASSVGLAGGQEYEQYF.

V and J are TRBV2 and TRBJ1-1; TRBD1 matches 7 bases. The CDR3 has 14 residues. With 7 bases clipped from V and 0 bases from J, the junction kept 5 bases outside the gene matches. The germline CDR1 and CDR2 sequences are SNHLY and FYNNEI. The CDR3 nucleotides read TGTGCCAGCACCCCGGGACAGATGAACACTGAAGCTTTCTTT. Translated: CASTPGQMNTEAFF. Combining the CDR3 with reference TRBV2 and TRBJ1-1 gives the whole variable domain EPEVTQTPSHQVTQMGQEVILRCVPISNHLYFYWYRQILGQKVEFLVSFYNNEISEKSEIFDDQFSVERPDGSNFTLKIRSTKLEDSAMYFCASTPGQMNTEAFFGQGTRLTVV.

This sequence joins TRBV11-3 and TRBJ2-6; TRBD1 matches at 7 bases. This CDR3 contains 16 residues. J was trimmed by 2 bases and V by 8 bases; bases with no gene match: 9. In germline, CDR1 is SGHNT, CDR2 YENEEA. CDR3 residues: CASQFDRAAGANVLTF. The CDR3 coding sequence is TGTGCCAGCCAATTCGACAGGGCGGCTGGGGCCAACGTCCTGACTTTC.

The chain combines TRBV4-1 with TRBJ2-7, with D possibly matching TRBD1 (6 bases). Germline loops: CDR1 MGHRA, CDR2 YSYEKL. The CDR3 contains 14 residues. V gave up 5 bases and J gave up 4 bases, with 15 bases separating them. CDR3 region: CASSTPGHPYEQYF. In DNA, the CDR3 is TGCGCCAGCAGCACTCCGGGACACCCTTACGAGCAGTACTTC.

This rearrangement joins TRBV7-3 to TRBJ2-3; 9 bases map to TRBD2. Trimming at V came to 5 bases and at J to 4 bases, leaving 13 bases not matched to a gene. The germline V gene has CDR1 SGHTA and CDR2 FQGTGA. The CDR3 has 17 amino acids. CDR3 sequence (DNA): TGTGCCAGCAGCGCTACCATAGCGGGAGAGTTTTCAGATACGCAGTATTTT. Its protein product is CASSATIAGEFSDTQYF.

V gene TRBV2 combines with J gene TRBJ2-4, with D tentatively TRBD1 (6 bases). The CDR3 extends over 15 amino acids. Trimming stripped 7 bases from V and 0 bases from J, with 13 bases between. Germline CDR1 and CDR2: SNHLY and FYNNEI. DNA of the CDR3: TGTGCCAGCAATTCGGGACACATAGCCAAAAACATTCAGTACTTC. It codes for CASNSGHIAKNIQYF.

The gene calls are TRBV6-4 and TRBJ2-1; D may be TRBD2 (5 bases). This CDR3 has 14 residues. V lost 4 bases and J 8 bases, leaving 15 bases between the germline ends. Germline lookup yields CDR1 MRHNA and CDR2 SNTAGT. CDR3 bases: TGTGCCAGCAGTGGCCTAGGAGGTACGGATGAGCAGTTCTTC. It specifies CASSGLGGTDEQFF.

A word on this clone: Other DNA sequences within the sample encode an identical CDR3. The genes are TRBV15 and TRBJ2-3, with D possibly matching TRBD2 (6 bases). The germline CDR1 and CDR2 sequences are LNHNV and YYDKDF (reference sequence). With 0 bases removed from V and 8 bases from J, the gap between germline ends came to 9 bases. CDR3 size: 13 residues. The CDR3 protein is CATSRDGRGTQYF. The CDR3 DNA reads TGTGCCACCAGCAGAGATGGGCGGGGTACGCAGTATTTT.

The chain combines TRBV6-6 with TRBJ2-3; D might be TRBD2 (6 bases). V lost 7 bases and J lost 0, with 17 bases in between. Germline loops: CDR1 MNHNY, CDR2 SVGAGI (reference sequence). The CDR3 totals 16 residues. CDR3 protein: CASKPRSGTSTDTQYF. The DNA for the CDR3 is TGTGCCAGCAAACCCCGTAGCGGAACTAGCACAGATACGCAGTATTTT.

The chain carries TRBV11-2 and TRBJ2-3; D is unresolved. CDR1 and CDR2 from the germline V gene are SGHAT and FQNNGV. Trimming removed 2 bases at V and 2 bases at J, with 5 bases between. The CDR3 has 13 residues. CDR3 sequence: CASSLINTDTQYF. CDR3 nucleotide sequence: TGTGCCAGCAGCTTAATTAACACAGATACGCAGTATTTT.

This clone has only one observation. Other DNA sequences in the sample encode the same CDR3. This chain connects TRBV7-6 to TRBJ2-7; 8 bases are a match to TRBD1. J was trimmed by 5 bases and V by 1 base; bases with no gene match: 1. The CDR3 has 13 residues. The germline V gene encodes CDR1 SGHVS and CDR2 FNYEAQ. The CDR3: CASSLGQGNEQYF. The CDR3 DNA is TGTGCCAGCAGCTTAGGACAGGGGAACGAGCAGTACTTC.

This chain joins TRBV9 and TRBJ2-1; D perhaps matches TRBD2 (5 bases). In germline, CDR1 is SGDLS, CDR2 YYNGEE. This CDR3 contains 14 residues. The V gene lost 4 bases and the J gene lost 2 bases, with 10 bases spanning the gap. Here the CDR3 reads CASSPADAYNEQFF. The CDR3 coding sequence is TGTGCCAGCAGCCCAGCGGACGCCTACAATGAGCAGTTCTTC.

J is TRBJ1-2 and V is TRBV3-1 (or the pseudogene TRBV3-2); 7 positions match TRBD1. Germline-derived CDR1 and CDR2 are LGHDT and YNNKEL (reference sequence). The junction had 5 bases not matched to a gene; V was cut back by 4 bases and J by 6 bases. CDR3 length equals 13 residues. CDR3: CASSPTTGNGYTF. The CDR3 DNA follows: TGTGCCAGCAGCCCTACGACAGGGAATGGCTACACCTTC.

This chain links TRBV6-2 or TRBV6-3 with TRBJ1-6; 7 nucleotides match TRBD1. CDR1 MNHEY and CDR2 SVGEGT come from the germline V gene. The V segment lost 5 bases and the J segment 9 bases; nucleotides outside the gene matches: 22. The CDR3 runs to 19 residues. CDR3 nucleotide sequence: TGTGCCAGCAGTGACTTTCCTTTTAGGACAGGATCCTTGCGTTCACCCCTCCACTTT. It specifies CASSDFPFRTGSLRSPLHF.

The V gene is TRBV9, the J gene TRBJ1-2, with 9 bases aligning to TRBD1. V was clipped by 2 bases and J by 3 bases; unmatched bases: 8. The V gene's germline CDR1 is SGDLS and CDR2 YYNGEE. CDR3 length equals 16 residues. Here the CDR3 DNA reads TGTGCCAGCAGCGTGGTGGACAGGGGAAGTTACTATGGCTACACCTTC. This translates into CASSVVDRGSYYGYTF.

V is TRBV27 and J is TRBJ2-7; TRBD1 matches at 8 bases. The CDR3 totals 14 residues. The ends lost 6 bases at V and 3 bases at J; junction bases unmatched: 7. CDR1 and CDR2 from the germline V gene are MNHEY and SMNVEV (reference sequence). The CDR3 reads CASSYGTGGYEQYF. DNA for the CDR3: TGTGCCAGCAGCTACGGGACAGGTGGCTACGAGCAGTACTTC.